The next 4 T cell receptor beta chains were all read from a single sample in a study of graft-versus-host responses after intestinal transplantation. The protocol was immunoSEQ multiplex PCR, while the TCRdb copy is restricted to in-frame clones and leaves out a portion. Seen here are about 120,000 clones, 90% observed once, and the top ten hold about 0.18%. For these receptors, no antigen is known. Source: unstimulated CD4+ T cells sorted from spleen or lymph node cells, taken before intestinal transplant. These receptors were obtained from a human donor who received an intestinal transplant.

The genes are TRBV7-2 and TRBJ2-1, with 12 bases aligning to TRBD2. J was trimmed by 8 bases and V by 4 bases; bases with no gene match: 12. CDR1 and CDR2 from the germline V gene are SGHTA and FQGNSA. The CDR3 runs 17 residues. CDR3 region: CASSYYLAGGPRDEQFF. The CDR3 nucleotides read TGTGCCAGCAGCTATTACCTAGCGGGAGGGCCGAGGGATGAGCAGTTCTTC.

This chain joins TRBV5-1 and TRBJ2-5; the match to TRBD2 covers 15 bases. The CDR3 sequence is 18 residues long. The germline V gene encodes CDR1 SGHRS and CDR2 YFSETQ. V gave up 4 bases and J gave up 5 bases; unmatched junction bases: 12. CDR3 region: CASSLGLAGGDAMETQYF. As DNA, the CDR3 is TGCGCCAGCAGCCTGGGACTAGCGGGAGGTGATGCAATGGAGACCCAGTACTTC.

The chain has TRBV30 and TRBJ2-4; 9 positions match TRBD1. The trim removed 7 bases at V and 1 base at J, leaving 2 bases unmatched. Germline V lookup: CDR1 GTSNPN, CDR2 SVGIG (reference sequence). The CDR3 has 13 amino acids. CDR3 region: CALDRGAKNIQYF. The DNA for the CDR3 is TGTGCCTTAGACAGGGGGGCCAAAAACATTCAGTACTTC.

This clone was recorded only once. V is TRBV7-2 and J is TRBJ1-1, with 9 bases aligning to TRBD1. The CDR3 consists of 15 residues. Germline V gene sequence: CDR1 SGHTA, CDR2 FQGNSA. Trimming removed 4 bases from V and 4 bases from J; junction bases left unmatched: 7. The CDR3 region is CASSSRTGEATEAFF. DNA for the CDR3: TGTGCCAGCAGCTCCAGGACAGGGGAGGCCACTGAAGCTTTCTTT.